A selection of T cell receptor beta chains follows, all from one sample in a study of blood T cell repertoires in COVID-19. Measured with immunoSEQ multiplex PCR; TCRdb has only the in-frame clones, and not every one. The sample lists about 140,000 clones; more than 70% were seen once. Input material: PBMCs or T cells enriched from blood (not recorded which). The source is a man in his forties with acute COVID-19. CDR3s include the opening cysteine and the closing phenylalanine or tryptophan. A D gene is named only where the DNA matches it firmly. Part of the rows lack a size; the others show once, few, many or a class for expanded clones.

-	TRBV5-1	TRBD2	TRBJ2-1	TGCGCCAGCAGCTACGGACTAGCGGGAGCCCCTAGCTCCTACAATGAGCAGTTCTTC	CASSYGLAGAPSSYNEQFF
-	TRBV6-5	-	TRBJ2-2	TGTGCCAGTCGACGGGGGATAACCGGGGAGCTGTTTTTT	CASRRGITGELFF
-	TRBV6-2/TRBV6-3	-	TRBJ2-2	TGTGCCAGCAGTCACAACGGGGAAGTCGGGGAGCTGTTTTTT	CASSHNGEVGELFF
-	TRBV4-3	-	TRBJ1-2	TGCGCCAGCAGCCAAGATTCAACAAACTCGGGTGGCTACACCTTC	CASSQDSTNSGGYTF
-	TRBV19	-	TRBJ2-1	TGTGCCAGTAGTATTACGGGGAGCTCCTACAATGAGCAGTTCTTC	CASSITGSSYNEQFF
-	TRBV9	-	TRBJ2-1	TGTGCCAGCAGCGTAGCTACCCGCGGGGCAAATGAGCAGTTCTTC	CASSVATRGANEQFF
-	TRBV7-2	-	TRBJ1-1	TGTGCCAGCAGCTTAGGACAGTCGAACACTGAAGCTTTCTTT	CASSLGQSNTEAFF
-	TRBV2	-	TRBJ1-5	TGTGCCAGCAGGGAAGCGGCGGTAAACAATCAGCCCCAGCATTTT	CASREAAVNNQPQHF
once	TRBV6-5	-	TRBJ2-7	TGTGCCAGCAGTTACTCCGGAGGGACCTACGAGCAGTACTTC	CASSYSGGTYEQYF
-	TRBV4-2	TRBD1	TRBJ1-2	TGTGCCAGCAGCCCCTTCAGTTTTAGGGGACAGGGGGCCTCTGGCTACACCTTC	CASSPFSFRGQGASGYTF
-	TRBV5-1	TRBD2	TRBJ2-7	TGCGCCAGCAGCCTGGGACTAGGTAGCTACGAGCAGTACTTC	CASSLGLGSYEQYF
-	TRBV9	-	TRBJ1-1	TGTGCCAGCAGCCCTAAACCCACTGCTACGAACACTGAAGCTTTCTTT	CASSPKPTATNTEAFF
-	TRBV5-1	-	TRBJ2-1	TGCGCCAGCAGCGCCCCAACTGCCGGCTCCTACAATGAGCAGTTCTTC	CASSAPTAGSYNEQFF
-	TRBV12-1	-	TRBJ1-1	TGTGCCAGCAGCTTCCCGAGGACTGAAGCTTTCTTT	CASSFPRTEAFF